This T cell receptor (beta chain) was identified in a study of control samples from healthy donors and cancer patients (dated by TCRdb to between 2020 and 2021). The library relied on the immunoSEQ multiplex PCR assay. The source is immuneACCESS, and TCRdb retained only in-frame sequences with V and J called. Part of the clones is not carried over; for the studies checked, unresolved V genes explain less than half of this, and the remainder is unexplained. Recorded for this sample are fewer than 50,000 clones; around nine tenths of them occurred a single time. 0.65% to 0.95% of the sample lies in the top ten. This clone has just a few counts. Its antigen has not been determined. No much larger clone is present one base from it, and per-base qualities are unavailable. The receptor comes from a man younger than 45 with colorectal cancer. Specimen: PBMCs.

For the CDR3, the sequence is CASSLQAPGFSGNTIYF. The nucleotides read TGTGCCAGCAGCTTACAAGCCCCAGGGTTCTCTGGAAACACCATATATTTT. Here the chain combines TRBV7-9 and TRBJ1-3, with a weak D call of TRBD1 (5 bases match). The CDR3 spans 17 residues, from the cysteine through the phenylalanine. The only DNA kept is the CDR3, 51 bases in frame from the first base. The junction shows trimming of 2 bases on V and 0 bases on J, plus 14 bases between the germline ends. CDR1 is given as SEHNR and CDR2 as FQNEAQ, both from the germline V gene (reference sequence).